This T cell receptor beta chain originates from a study of blood T cell repertoires in COVID-19. Study background: Material from acute and convalescent COVID-19 was sourced from the United States, Italy and Spain.

Per the authors' pipeline: Amplification with reference gene primers provided the estimates of nucleated cell counts. The data were produced by immunoSEQ multiplex PCR, yet TCRdb's version contains in-frame clones alone and is incomplete. From that table come the V and J calls and clone size; the DNA was used to work out D and trimming. This table has some 200,000 clones, around 80% appearing once. The CDR3 totals 14 residues. V trimming: 6 bases; J trimming: 6 bases; junction bases outside the gene matches: 3. CDR1 MRHNA and CDR2 SNTAGT come from the germline V gene. The source of this sequence is a man aged 25-45 years with active or convalescent COVID-19. The sequenced material came from peripheral blood. This chain links TRBV6-4 with TRBJ2-2, with 11 bases fitting TRBD1. DNA of the CDR3: TGTGCCAGCAGGGGACAGGGGGAAGCCGGGGAGCTGTTTTTT. Protein product: CASRGQGEAGELFF.